This TCR beta chain was obtained from a study of CD8+ T cells in alopecia areata. As for treatment: oral pan-JAK inhibitor, 5-10 mg twice daily. Those with alopecia areata gave lesional scalp punch biopsies and peripheral blood. The CDR3 is 11 residues long. Germline CDR1 and CDR2: SEHNR and FQNEAQ (reference sequence). V lost 5 bases and J 1 base, leaving 2 bases between the germline ends. Following RNA extraction, reverse transcription yielded cDNA that acted as the sequencing template. Generated by immunoSEQ multiplex PCR, the TCRdb table keeps only in-frame clones and is missing some. Among about 290,000 clones listed, roughly 64% were seen once. This clone has only a few counts.

This clonotype originated in a human donor with alopecia areata. The sequencing used CD4+ T cells sorted from blood, collected at week 24, from a patient treated with tofacitinib. J is TRBJ1-1 and V is TRBV7-9; D gene uncertain. CDR3 protein: CASSQNTEAFF. CDR3 sequence (DNA): TGTGCCAGCAGCCAGAACACTGAAGCTTTCTTT.